This T cell receptor (beta chain) originates from a study of blood T cell repertoires in COVID-19 (dated by TCRdb to the early 2020s). Notes on the research overall: The collaborator samples originated in the United States, Italy and Spain and spanned the acute and convalescent phases of COVID-19. Samples were obtained from the ongoing ImmuneRACE study (first 160 participants) and from over a thousand subjects provided by 6 global collaborators. The material from the prospective study consisted of cDNA or gDNA derived from T cells, B-cell-depleted T cells, or PBMCs. Sample metadata almost always included a de-identified subject ID, COVID-19 status, age in years and sex. Where available, HLA class I and class II types were obtained from metadata supplied by the sample provider rather than from assay-based typing. The repertoires were released in a freely available public database meant as a resource for research on the immune response to SARS-CoV-2. The dataset comprised deeply sampled blood TCRbeta repertoires from subjects exposed to, actively infected with, or recovered from COVID-19. Paper-wide results and their limitations: How much clinical and demographic metadata was included differed by source and by participant, and the metadata was provided uncurated.

Concerning this clone itself: Its antigen remains undetermined. No much larger clonotype is one base removed from it; base qualities were not supplied.

The immunoSEQ Assay, a bias-controlled multiplex PCR, was used to amplify TCRbeta CDR3 regions from genomic DNA. Per the source publication's procedure: The number of nucleated cells in each sample was estimated from the amplification of reference gene primers within the assay. To quantify the absolute abundance of each unique TCRbeta CDR3 rearrangement, sequence reads were collapsed and filtered. For each sample, productive Simpson clonality was calculated as the square root of Simpson's diversity index over productive rearrangements. Held by TCRdb, this immuneACCESS table contains in-frame sequences only and omits some clones. Under half of the omission traces to an unresolved V gene where checked; the cause of the rest is unknown. Clonal size and the V and J genes are those of that table, whereas D and trimming came from the DNA. This sample comprises 200,000 to 250,000 clones, less than 90% of them detected only once. The leading ten clones occupy 18% of the sample.

Collaborating institutions collected whole blood in K2EDTA tubes following their own protocols. For TCRbeta analysis, collaborators shipped samples in one of three forms: frozen whole blood, isolated PBMCs, or DNA extracted from either of those sample types. From cysteine to phenylalanine, the CDR3 is 17 amino acids long. Solely the CDR3 DNA is kept, with 51 bases framed from the first base. The germline V gene encodes CDR1 MNHEY and CDR2 SMNVEV (reference sequence). V lost 4 bases and J lost 9 bases, and the count of bases not matched to a germline gene is 18. The V and J genes are TRBV27 and TRBJ2-1; 7 central bases correspond to TRBD1. Sequencing input: peripheral blood. The clonotype was recovered from a woman of 80 years or more with active or convalescent COVID-19. The CDR3 sequence is CASSSGARDSVWGEQFF. The DNA reads as follows: TGTGCCAGCAGTTCAGGGGCCCGGGACAGCGTTTGGGGTGAGCAGTTCTTC.